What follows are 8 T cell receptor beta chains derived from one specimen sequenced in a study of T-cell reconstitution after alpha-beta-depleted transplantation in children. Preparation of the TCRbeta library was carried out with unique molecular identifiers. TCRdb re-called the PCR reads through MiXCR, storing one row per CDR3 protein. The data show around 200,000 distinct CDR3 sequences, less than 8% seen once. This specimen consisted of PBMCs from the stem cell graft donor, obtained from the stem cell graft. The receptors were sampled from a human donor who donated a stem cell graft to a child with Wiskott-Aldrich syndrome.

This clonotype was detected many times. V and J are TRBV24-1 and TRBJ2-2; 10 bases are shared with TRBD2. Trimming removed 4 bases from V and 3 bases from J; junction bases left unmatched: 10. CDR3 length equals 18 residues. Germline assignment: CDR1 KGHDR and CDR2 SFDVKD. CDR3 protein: CATSEVRLLAGHTGELFF. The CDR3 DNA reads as TGTGCCACCAGTGAAGTGAGACTACTAGCGGGGCACACCGGGGAGCTGTTTTTT.

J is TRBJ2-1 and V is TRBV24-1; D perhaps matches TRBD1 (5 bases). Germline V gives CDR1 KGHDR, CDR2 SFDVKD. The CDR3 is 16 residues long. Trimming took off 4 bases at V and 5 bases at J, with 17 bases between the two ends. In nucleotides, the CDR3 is TGTGCCACCAGTGACCGGTTTAGGGGCAGGAACAATGAGCAGTTCTTC. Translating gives CATSDRFRGRNNEQFF.

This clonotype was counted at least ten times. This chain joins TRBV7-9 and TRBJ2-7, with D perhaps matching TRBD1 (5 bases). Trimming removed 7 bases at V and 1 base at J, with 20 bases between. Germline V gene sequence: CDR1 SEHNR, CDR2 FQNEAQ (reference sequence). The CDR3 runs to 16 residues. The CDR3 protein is CASIPKGPESSYEQYF. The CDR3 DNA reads TGTGCCAGCATCCCGAAGGGGCCAGAGTCTTCCTACGAGCAGTACTTC.

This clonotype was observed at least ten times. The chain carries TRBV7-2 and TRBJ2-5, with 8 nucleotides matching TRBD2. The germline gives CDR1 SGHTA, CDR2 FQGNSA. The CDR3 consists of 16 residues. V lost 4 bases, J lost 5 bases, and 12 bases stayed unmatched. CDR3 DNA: TGTGCCAGCAGCTCGCGGGGAGCGGGAGTCGGTGAGACCCAGTACTTC. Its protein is CASSSRGAGVGETQYF.

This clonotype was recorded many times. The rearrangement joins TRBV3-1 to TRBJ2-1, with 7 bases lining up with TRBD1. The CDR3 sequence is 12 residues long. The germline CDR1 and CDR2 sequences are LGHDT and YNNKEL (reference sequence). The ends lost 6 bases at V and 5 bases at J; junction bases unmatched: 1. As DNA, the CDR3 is TGTGCCAGCAGGGGGACAGACAATGAGCAGTTCTTC. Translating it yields CASRGTDNEQFF.

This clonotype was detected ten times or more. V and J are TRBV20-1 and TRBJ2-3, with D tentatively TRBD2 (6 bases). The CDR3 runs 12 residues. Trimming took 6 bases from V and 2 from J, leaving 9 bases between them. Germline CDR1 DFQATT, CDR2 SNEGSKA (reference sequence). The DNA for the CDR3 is TGCAGTGCACGGACTACCACAGATACGCAGTATTTT. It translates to CSARTTTDTQYF.

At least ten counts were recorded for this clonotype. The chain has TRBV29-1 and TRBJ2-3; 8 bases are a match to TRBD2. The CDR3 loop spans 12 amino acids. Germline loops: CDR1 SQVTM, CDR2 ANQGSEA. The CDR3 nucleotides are TGCACGGCTAGCGGGTTCACAGATACGCAGTATTTT. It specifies CTASGFTDTQYF.

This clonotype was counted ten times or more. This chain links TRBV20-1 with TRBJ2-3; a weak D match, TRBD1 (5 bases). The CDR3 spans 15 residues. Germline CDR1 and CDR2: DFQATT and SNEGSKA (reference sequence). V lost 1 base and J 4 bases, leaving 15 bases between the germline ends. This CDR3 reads CSARVKPSRADTQYF. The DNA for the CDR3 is TGCAGTGCTAGAGTTAAGCCCTCCAGGGCAGATACGCAGTATTTT.